The 4 T cell receptor beta chains below come from one sample, sequenced in a study of CD8 T cells in Susac syndrome. An amount of RNA that ranged from roughly 0.45 to 1 ug was reverse transcribed with random hexamers. TCRdb ran MiXCR on the immunoSEQ multiplex PCR reads and lists one entry per CDR3 protein. Of roughly 76,000 distinct CDR3 sequences in the sample, approximately 93% were seen once. The sequenced sample consisted of CD8+ T cells from PBMCs. Receptor source: a human donor with Susac syndrome.

J is TRBJ1-6 and V is TRBV30, with D tentatively TRBD1 (5 bases). The ends were cut back, 4 bases at V and 7 bases at J, with 11 bases in the middle. Germline V lookup: CDR1 GTSNPN, CDR2 SVGIG (reference sequence). The length of the CDR3 is 13 residues. The CDR3 bases are TGTGCCTGGACGGTAGGGACCAATTCACCCCTCCACTTT. Amino acids: CAWTVGTNSPLHF.

The rearrangement uses TRBV5-6 and TRBJ2-7; D is undetermined. This CDR3 has 12 amino acids. Trimming cost V 4 bases and J 8 bases, with 13 bases left between them. Germline lookup yields CDR1 SGHDT and CDR2 YYEEEE. CDR3 region: CASSGTELKQYF. The CDR3 DNA reads TGTGCCAGCAGCGGCACAGAGTTAAAGCAGTACTTC.

This rearrangement joins TRBV6-5 to TRBJ2-7; 11 bases agree with TRBD2. The CDR3 totals 18 residues. Per germline, CDR1 MNHEY and CDR2 SVGAGI. V lost 0 bases, J lost 2 bases, and 9 bases stayed unmatched. Written as DNA, the CDR3 is TGTGCCAGCAGTTACTCCGGGACTAGCGGAGTAGGCCCCTACGAGCAGTACTTC. The encoded protein is CASSYSGTSGVGPYEQYF.

J is TRBJ1-1 and V is TRBV5-4; no definite D call. CDR3 size: 14 residues. The germline gives CDR1 SGHNT, CDR2 YYREEE (reference sequence). Trimming pared 9 bases from V and 5 bases from J, leaving 20 bases between. This chain's CDR3 is CATEEQSPGTEAFF. CDR3 nucleotides: TGTGCCACCGAGGAACAGTCCCCGGGGACTGAAGCTTTCTTT.